This TCR beta chain was sequenced in a study of CD8+ T cells in alopecia areata. It was cDNA, reverse transcribed from extracted RNA, that served as the sequencing template. Measured with immunoSEQ multiplex PCR; TCRdb has only the in-frame clones, and not every one. The table records over 120,000 clones, about half of them present only once. This CDR3 spans 12 amino acids. Germline loops: CDR1 SNHLY, CDR2 FYNNEI. V gave up 7 bases and J gave up 4 bases, with 10 bases separating them. This material consisted of CD4+ T cells sorted from blood, taken at week 0. The receptor was isolated from a human donor with alopecia areata. This chain uses TRBV2 with TRBJ1-2, with no clear D. The CDR3 loop is CASNRNPYGYTF. The CDR3 bases are TGTGCCAGCAATCGCAATCCCTATGGCTACACCTTC.